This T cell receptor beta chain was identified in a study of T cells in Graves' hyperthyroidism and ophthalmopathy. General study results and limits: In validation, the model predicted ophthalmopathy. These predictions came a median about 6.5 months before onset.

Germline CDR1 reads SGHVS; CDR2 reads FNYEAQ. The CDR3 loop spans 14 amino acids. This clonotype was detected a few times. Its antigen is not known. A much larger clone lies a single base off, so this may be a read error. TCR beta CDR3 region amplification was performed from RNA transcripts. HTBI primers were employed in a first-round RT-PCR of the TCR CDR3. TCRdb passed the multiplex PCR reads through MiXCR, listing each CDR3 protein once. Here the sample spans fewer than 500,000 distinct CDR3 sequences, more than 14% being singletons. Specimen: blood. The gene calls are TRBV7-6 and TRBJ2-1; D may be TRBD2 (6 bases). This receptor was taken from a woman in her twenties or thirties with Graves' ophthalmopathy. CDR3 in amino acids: CVSSWGEYYNEQFF. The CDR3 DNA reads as TGTGTCAGCAGCTGGGGGGAATACTACAATGAGCAGTTCTTC.